Listed here is a single T cell receptor beta chain. Its specific antigen is unknown. The sample holds no much larger clone one base away, and base qualities are not on file. In total, 666 healthy bone marrow donors made up the cohort. At the time of sampling, all cohort members were nominally healthy, though unrecorded immune exposures were likely present. The donor was CMV seronegative and belonged to the group of 350 or so seronegative cohort members. A peripheral blood sample was collected from each donor, and TCR beta sequencing was performed on peripheral blood mononuclear cells. The Qiagen DNeasy Blood Extraction Kit was used to extract genomic DNA from the blood cell samples. This sample is drawn from a study of cytomegalovirus exposure and HLA in healthy donors (TCRdb year 2017). In the study overall: According to an earlier analysis of a few hundred of the donors, some 180 million T cells yielded 90 million to 130 million unique TCR beta sequences and about 300 Gb of sequence data. Approximately 330 gigabases of sequencing data and 70 million to 100 million unique TCR sequences made up an early release that covered 500 to 650 HLA-typed donors. Among the approximately 400 genotyped donors, approximately 76% belonged to the genetic ancestry cluster associated with self-reported Caucasian donors. The study aimed to test whether cataloging public T cell receptors could reveal signatures of past pathogen exposure. Using immunosequencing, the study profiled T cell repertoires from around 680 subjects and related those repertoires to cytomegalovirus serostatus. Besides the first cohort of 666 subjects, a separate validation cohort made up of over 100 different subjects was used. To predict cytomegalovirus infection status, the study brought together high-throughput TCR immunosequencing, statistical association of individual TCRs with disease status, and machine learning. In a later analysis, previously published TCR beta repertoires from several hundred donors were re-analyzed and high-resolution HLA genotyping was added so that TCR occurrence patterns could be studied. Rather than using new phenotypic data, the later analysis identified candidate immune exposures from TCR beta sequences and from how often those sequences occurred across donors. In an earlier analysis of about 590 of the donors, high-throughput TCR beta sequencing was used to judge whether each TCR beta V gene segment behaved as functional or pseudogenic. Donor age, sex, ethnicity and CMV serostatus were compiled alongside the repertoire data. A later genetic analysis used genome-wide SNP genotypes for about 60% of the roughly 670 donors, treating that subset as a discovery cohort. All discovery cohort repertoires had been generated on a single sequencing platform. Both class I and class II loci were covered by HLA typing, at four-digit resolution. Typing coverage varied by locus: roughly 620-640 donors for A, B, C, DRB1 and DQB1; more than 500 for DQA1; around 570 for DPA1; 450 to 480 for DPB1. Several DR-DQ haplotypes were handled as single units for association and clustering because linkage in the cohort was strong. Among a few hundred genotyped donors of the cohort, an average of about 240,000 unique TCR beta nucleotide sequences were sequenced per donor, around 20% of them non-productive. Points the paper makes about the study in general: Roughly uniform sequencing depth across donors was assumed in presence/absence analyses, although this assumption may not hold. The study gave a list of 150 to 200 TCR beta chains associated with cytomegalovirus. A later genetic analysis associated a missense DCLRE1C variant with V-gene and J-gene trimming of TCR beta chains, and an independent cohort replicated the association. CMV serostatus was the only immune exposure information available for the cohort. The earlier analysis of nearly 600 of the donors excluded some 16 rarely observed V segments, including chromosome 9 orphons, because counts were too low. In a later analysis, the rate of TCR association differed among HLA loci, with DRB1 alleles having the most associated TCRs and HLA-C alleles having the fewest. Compared with the roughly 670-donor mean, donors in an Asian-associated ancestry cluster had fewer N-insertions in productive TCRs, according to a later genetic analysis. A group of highly shared sequence variants was considered likely to be a technical artifact of the sequencing pipeline. Because HLA typing was unavailable for some donors at each locus, only the typed subset was used in association tests. Linkage disequilibrium might explain the correlated functional status among segregating V segments, but an unknown experimental factor could not be ruled out. When HLA alleles, especially DR and DQ, strongly co-occurred, TCR associations were difficult to assign to individual alleles. This cohort had only TCR beta chains sequenced, and the lack of alpha or paired-chain data limited which features could be detected. The authors suggested that the approach could potentially be generalized to other disease states and immunological phenotypes. A few of the identified cytomegalovirus-associated TCR beta chains were confirmed in vitro to be specific for cytomegalovirus antigens. Cytomegalovirus status was reported to be diagnosed by the classifier with high specificity and sensitivity in both the original and validation cohorts. According to a later analysis, parvovirus B19, influenza, CMV and Epstein-Barr virus appeared linked to several top co-occurrence clusters. Most TCR sequences were seen in very few donors, while some public TCRs were found in many individuals. At a false discovery rate of 0.05, a later analysis linked about 16,000 TCR beta sequences to specific HLA alleles. A further reported finding was that TCR beta sequences accurately predicted the HLA-A and HLA-B alleles for most subjects in the first cohort. Compared with equally common non-associated chains, HLA-associated TCR beta chains in a later analysis were more clonally expanded and had lower generation probabilities. In an earlier analysis of more than 500 of the donors, most TCR beta V segments appeared in productive rearrangements about 87% or about 30% of the time, broadly matching IMGT annotations. In a later analysis, most CMV-associated TCR beta chains were found to appear HLA-restricted, with HLA associations seemingly driven largely by CMV exposure.

Library creation used the immunoSEQ multiplex PCR assay. The multiplex PCR relied on a mix of 60 forward primers for TCR Vbeta segments and 13 reverse primers for TCR Jbeta segments. The CDR3 region of rearranged TCR beta genes was amplified from genomic DNA with a multiplex PCR assay. The amplified TCR beta libraries were sequenced on the Illumina HiSeq System as 87-base-pair reads. Regarding the original processing steps: A later analysis tallied approximately 87 million unique TCR beta chains across the 660 or so repertoires, and about 10 million of those chains were shared by two or more donors. Raw reads were error-corrected and collapsed into unique sequences with a nearest-neighbor algorithm that merged closely related sequences to remove PCR and sequencing errors. CDR3 sequences were aligned to IMGT reference sequences to assign V, D and J gene segments. For a sequence to be retained, a match of at least six nucleotides to both a V gene segment and a J gene segment was required. A rearrangement was called productive if the CDR3 had no stop codons and remained in frame with V and J, and every other rearrangement was called non-productive. Following IMGT convention, CDR3 was defined as the stretch from the second conserved V-encoded cysteine to the conserved J-encoded phenylalanine. Sequences without an unambiguous match to a single V gene segment were excluded from the earlier analysis of 450 to 650 of the donors. An earlier analysis of around 600 of the donors classified V segments as functional when productive rearrangements were above 56.7% and as segregating when the standard deviation between donors was above 5%. A statistical classification framework was built for diagnosing cytomegalovirus status from the catalog of TCR beta chain sequences. In a later analysis, TCR nucleotide sequences were compared against IMGT/GENE-DB human TR gene sequences so that V and J genes could be assigned. A later analysis assigned CDR3 sequences and most-parsimonious VDJ recombination scenarios with the TCRdist pipeline. In a later analysis, every TCR beta chain was defined by the combination of its CDR3 amino acid sequence and its V-gene family, and reads without a unique V-gene family were dropped. In a later analysis, around 600 highly shared, low-generation-probability nucleotide sequences were removed to address suspected cross-contamination and a sequencing artifact. In a later analysis, a clonal expansion index for each public chain was calculated from normalized within-repertoire ranks of inferred template counts. A later analysis computed generation probabilities with a VDJ recombination model fitted to out-of-frame rearrangements, and checked the results against IGoR. A later analysis scored TCR-TCR, TCR-HLA and TCR-CMV co-occurrence with hypergeometric tests, applying a repertoire-size bias correction to TCR pairs. False discovery rates were estimated in a later analysis by permuting HLA or CMV assignments 20 times. In a later analysis, co-occurring TCRs were grouped using DBSCAN, and TCRdist sequence similarity was added for clustering within HLA-allele-positive subsets. Co-occurrence clustering excluded repertoires with fewer than 30,000 or more than 120,000 public chains, plus five with anomalous nucleotide sharing. TCRdb obtained this table from immuneACCESS and retained in-frame rearrangements with V and J assigned. These tables miss some clones; where compared with another copy, unresolved V genes account for less than half of the shortfall, and the remainder is unexplained. The V and J calls and clone size are taken from that table; D and trimming were inferred from the DNA. The sample data list about 230,000 clones, and about 80% of these were observed just once. The ten largest clones take up approximately 0.5% of the sample.

The TCR was taken from a woman aged 40 to 49 in good health and CMV-seronegative. Sequencing used PBMCs.

The CDR3 has the sequence CSVTGSSYEQYF. The DNA sequence is as follows: TGCAGCGTGACAGGCTCCTCCTACGAGCAGTACTTC. This sequence uses TRBV29-1 and TRBJ2-7; a tentative D call is TRBD1 (6 bases match). The germline V gene gives CDR1 as SQVTM and CDR2 as ANQGSEA. From its cysteine to its phenylalanine, the CDR3 spans 12 amino acids. The entry retains the CDR3 DNA only, 36 bases that are in frame from base 1. The germline ends are 9 bases apart after V is trimmed by 6 bases and J by 0 bases.